The TCR beta chain under discussion was sequenced for a study of cytomegalovirus exposure and HLA in healthy donors. About the study: The use of the same platform for the 120 or so validation repertoires and the 550 to 700 first-cohort repertoires was reported by a later analysis. Notes on the study in general: Some TCR beta chains (approximately 180 of them) were listed as cytomegalovirus-associated. The majority of TCR sequences were rare, yet some public TCRs appeared in many donors.

Comment on this clone: Its specificity is unknown.

The method was immunoSEQ multiplex PCR; TCRdb's version includes in-frame clones alone and lacks a portion of them. The sample lists around 90,000 clones, about four fifths occurring once. The TCR was taken from a woman younger than 35 in good health and CMV-seropositive. Material: PBMCs.

The CDR3 coding sequence is TGCGCCAGCAGCCTAACAGGGGGATACCACGAGCAGTACTTC. Translating gives CASSLTGGYHEQYF. The genes are TRBV4-1 and TRBJ2-7, with 8 bases fitting TRBD1. CDR1 MGHRA and CDR2 YSYEKL come from the germline V gene. Germline trimming cut 4 bases from V and 5 bases from J; bases unmatched to any gene: 7. The CDR3 contains 14 residues.